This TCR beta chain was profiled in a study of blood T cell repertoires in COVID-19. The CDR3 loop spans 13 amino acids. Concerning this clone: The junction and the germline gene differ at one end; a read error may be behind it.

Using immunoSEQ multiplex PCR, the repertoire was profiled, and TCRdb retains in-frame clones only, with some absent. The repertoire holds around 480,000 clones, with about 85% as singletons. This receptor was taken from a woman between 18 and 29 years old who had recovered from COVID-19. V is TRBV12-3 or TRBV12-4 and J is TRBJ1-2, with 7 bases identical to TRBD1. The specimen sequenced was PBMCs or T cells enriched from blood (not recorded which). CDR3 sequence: CASSLDRVYGYTF. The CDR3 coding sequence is TGTGCCAGCAGCTTAGACAGGGTGTACGGCTACACCTTC.